This T cell receptor beta chain was found in a study of T-cell reconstitution after alpha-beta-depleted transplantation in children. The junction had 11 bases not matched to a gene; V was cut back by 5 bases and J by 4 bases. The length of the CDR3 is 16 residues. Germline-derived CDR1 and CDR2 are SEHNR and FQNEAQ (reference sequence). Unique molecular identifiers were used to barcode this TCRbeta library. TCRdb processed the PCR reads anew with MiXCR; each CDR3 protein has one entry. The sample includes some 390,000 distinct CDR3 sequences, around 21% of them seen just once. Source: PBMCs from the stem cell graft donor, taken from the stem cell graft. The rearrangement links TRBV7-9 to TRBJ2-3; 8 bases are a match to TRBD2. This sequence was found in a human donor who donated a stem cell graft to a child with acute myeloid leukemia. The CDR3, as DNA: TGTGCCAGCAGCCCAACTAGCGGACCCGGGCCAGATACGCAGTATTTT. It specifies CASSPTSGPGPDTQYF.